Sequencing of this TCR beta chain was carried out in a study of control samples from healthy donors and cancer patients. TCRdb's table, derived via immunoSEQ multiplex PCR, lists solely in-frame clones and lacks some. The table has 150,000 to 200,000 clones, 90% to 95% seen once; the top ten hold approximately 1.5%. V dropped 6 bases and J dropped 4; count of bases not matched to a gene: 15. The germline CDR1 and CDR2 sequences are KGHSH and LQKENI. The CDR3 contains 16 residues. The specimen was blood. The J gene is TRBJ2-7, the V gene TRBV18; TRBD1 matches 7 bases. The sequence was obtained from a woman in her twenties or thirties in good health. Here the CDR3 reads CASSLKQGSGAYEQYF. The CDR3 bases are TGTGCCAGCTCCCTCAAACAGGGGAGTGGGGCTTACGAGCAGTACTTC.